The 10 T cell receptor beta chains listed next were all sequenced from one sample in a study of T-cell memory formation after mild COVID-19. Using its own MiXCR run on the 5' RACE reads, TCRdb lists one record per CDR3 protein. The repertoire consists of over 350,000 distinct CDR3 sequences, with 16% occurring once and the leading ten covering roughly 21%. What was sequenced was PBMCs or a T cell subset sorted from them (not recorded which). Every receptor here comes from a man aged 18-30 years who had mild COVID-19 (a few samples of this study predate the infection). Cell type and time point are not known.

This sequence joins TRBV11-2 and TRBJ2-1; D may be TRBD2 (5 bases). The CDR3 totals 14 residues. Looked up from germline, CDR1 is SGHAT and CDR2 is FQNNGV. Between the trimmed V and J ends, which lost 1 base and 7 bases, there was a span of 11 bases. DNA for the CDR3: TGTGCCAGCAGCTTAGTGGCCGCGGGTAATGAGCAGTTCTTC. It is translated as CASSLVAAGNEQFF.

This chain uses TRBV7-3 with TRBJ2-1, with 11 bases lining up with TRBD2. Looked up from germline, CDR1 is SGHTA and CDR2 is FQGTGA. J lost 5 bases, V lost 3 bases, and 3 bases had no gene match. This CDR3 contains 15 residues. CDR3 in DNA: TGTGCCAGCAGCTTTTTAGCGGGGGGGAACAATGAGCAGTTCTTC. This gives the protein CASSFLAGGNNEQFF.

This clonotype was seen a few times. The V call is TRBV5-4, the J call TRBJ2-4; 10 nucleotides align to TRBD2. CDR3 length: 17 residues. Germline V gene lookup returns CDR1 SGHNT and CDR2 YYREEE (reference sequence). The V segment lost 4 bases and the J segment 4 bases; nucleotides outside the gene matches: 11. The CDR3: CASSLSSGGASKNIQYF. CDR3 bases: TGTGCCAGCAGCCTGTCTAGCGGGGGAGCCTCGAAAAACATTCAGTACTTC.

The chain's CDR3 is CAIRSGGPGWTDTQYF. For the CDR3, the DNA is TGTGCCATCAGATCCGGTGGACCAGGGTGGACAGATACGCAGTATTTT. The chain links TRBV10-3 to TRBJ2-3, with D perhaps matching TRBD1 (5 bases). Germline-derived CDR1 and CDR2 are ENHRY and SYGVKD. The V end was cut by 6 bases, the J end by 3 bases, with 19 bases between. The CDR3 spans 16 residues.

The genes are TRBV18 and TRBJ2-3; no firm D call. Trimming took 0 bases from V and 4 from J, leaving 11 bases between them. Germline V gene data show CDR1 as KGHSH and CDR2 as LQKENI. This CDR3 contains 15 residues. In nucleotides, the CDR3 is TGTGCCAGCTCACCACCGGAAATGGTGGCAGATACGCAGTATTTT. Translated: CASSPPEMVADTQYF.

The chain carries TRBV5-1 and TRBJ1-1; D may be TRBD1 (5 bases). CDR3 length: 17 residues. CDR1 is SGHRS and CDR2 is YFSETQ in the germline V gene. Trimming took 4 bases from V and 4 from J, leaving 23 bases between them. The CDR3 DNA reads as TGCGCCAGCAGCGGAGTCCAGGGCCTCCCTTTTGGCACTGAAGCTTTCTTT. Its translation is CASSGVQGLPFGTEAFF.

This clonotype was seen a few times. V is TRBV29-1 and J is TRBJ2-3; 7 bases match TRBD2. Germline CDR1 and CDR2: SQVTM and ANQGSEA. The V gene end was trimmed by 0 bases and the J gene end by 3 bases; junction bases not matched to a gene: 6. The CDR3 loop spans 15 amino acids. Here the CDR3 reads CSVEDKGRGTDTQYF. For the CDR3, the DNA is TGCAGCGTTGAAGATAAAGGGAGGGGAACAGATACGCAGTATTTT.

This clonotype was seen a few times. The CDR3 DNA is TGTGCCAGCAGCCAAGTCGGGGTTACCTACGAGCAGTACTTC. This encodes CASSQVGVTYEQYF. The gene calls are TRBV3-1 and TRBJ2-7; weak D call: TRBD2 (5 bases). Between the trimmed V and J ends, which lost 1 base and 2 bases, there was a span of 9 bases. The CDR3 totals 14 residues. Per germline, CDR1 LGHDT and CDR2 YNNKEL (reference sequence).

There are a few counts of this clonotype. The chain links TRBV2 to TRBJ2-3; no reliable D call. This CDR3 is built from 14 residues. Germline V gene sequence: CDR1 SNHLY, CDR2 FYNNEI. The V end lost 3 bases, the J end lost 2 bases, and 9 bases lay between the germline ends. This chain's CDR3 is CASSDRMLTDTQYF. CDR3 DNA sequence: TGTGCCAGCAGTGACAGGATGCTCACAGATACGCAGTATTTT.

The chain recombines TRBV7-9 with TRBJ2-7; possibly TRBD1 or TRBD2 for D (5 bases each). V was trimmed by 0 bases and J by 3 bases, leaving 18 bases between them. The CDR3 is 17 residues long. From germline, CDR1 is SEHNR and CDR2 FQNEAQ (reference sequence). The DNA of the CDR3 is TGTGCCAGCAGCTTAGCGTCTCCGGGACCGAGGATCTACGAGCAGTACTTC. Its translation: CASSLASPGPRIYEQYF.